This is a list of T cell receptor beta chains from one sample in a study of cytomegalovirus exposure and HLA in healthy donors. Only in-frame clones appear in the TCRdb table, and some are missing; sequencing was by immunoSEQ multiplex PCR. The sample shows under 55,000 clones, around 70% of them seen only once. Input material: PBMCs. Receptors were obtained from a man in his late teens or twenties in good health and CMV-seronegative. Each CDR3 is given with its conserved first and last residue. Fields, in order: J gene, V gene, CDR3 protein.

>TRBJ1-2|TRBV5-6
CASSLGGTGNDYGYTF
>TRBJ2-7|TRBV15
CATSSRDRVYEQYF
>TRBJ1-6|TRBV28
CASSSQGYHSPLHF
>TRBJ2-7|TRBV6-5
CASSPGGSYEQYF
>TRBJ1-3|TRBV7-9
CASSPQGNGNTIYF
>TRBJ2-3|TRBV30
CAWSVGGTDTQYF
>TRBJ2-7|TRBV7-2
CASSPTSYEQYF
>TRBJ2-3|TRBV7-7
CASSPATSGVDTQYF
>TRBJ1-2|TRBV11-2
CASNPEFGTYGYTF
>TRBJ1-4|TRBV25-1
CATNRAAGEKLFF
>TRBJ2-1|TRBV7-4
CASSRWQGTYGEQFF
>TRBJ1-4|TRBV19
CASSTTGQGEKLFF
>TRBJ2-1|TRBV30
CASSDSSYNEQFF
>TRBJ1-5|TRBV10-3
CAISESDGEQPQHF